This passage covers 10 T cell receptor beta chains from one sample sequenced in a study of OX40 agonist ivuxolimab in advanced cancers. Here immunoSEQ multiplex PCR was the method, and the copy in TCRdb shows in-frame clones only, minus some. Of almost 90,000 clones listed, just over 90% are singletons. The material was CD4+ or CD8+ T cells sorted from blood, obtained in a trial of the OX40 agonist ivuxolimab. The receptors were sampled from an adult with an advanced solid tumor such as melanoma, head and neck, liver or kidney cancer.

The chain links TRBV5-1 to TRBJ2-1; 8 bases fit TRBD2. Germline loops: CDR1 SGHRS, CDR2 YFSETQ. V lost 1 base to trimming and J lost 8 bases; unmatched junction nucleotides: 8. The CDR3 contains 15 residues. This CDR3 is CASSLLSGGVDEQFF. The CDR3 nucleotides read TGCGCCAGCAGCTTGTTGTCGGGAGGGGTGGATGAGCAGTTCTTC.

The chain is built from TRBV2 and TRBJ1-5, with D possibly being TRBD1 (6 bases). V was trimmed by 7 bases and J by 4 bases, leaving 11 bases between them. Germline loops: CDR1 SNHLY, CDR2 FYNNEI. This CDR3 spans 13 amino acids. The CDR3 here is CASKEGGNQPQHF. CDR3 in DNA: TGTGCCAGCAAAGAGGGGGGGAATCAGCCCCAGCATTTT.

The chain carries TRBV2 and TRBJ1-1, with 9 bases identical to TRBD1. The CDR3 sequence is 14 residues long. V shed 8 bases and J 4 bases; nucleotides not matched to a gene: 8. CDR1 and CDR2 from the germline V gene are SNHLY and FYNNEI. Here the CDR3 DNA reads TGTGCCAGCGGCGGCGGGACAGGGAGCACTGAAGCTTTCTTT. It specifies CASGGGTGSTEAFF.

The V call is TRBV29-1, the J call TRBJ2-7, with D perhaps matching TRBD1 (5 bases). The V end was cut by 4 bases, the J end by 0 bases, with 7 bases between. Germline V gene data show CDR1 as SQVTM and CDR2 as ANQGSEA. The CDR3 is 12 amino acids. The CDR3 DNA reads TGCAGCGTTGCAGGGTACTCCTACGAGCAGTACTTC. It codes for CSVAGYSYEQYF.

This rearrangement joins TRBV7-7 to TRBJ2-5; 11 bases align to TRBD2. The CDR3 consists of 15 residues. V shed 1 base and J 4 bases; nucleotides not matched to a gene: 2. The germline V gene has CDR1 SSHAT and CDR2 FNYEAQ (reference sequence). CDR3 nucleotide sequence: TGTGCCAGCAGCTTAGGGCTAGCGGGAGGAGAGACCCAGTACTTC. This sequence encodes CASSLGLAGGETQYF.

J is TRBJ1-2 and V is TRBV12-2; TRBD1, the D gene given by the table, was not confirmed from the DNA. TRBV12-2 is annotated as a pseudogene. The CDR3 length is 18 residues. The CDR3 sequence: CASRLFRQALHSDYGYTF. CDR3 DNA sequence: TGTGCAAGTCGCTTATTCAGGCAGGCCCTCCATTCGGACTATGGCTACACCTTC.

The rearrangement joins TRBV6-5 to TRBJ1-1; D gene uncertain. This CDR3 comprises 15 residues. Germline V gene sequence: CDR1 MNHEY, CDR2 SVGAGI. V was pared by 0 bases and J by 4 bases, with 12 bases between. The CDR3 nucleotides are TGTGCCAGCAGTTACTCGGGGTTGGGGATCACTGAAGCTTTCTTT. Translating gives CASSYSGLGITEAFF.

The chain carries TRBV6-5 and TRBJ1-1; TRBD1 might be the D (6 bases). CDR1 and CDR2 (germline): MNHEY, SVGAGI. This CDR3 comprises 13 residues. Trimming shortened V by 6 bases and J by 4 bases, and 12 bases separated the two germline ends. The DNA for the CDR3 is TGTGCCAGCAGCATACAGGGTGGCACTGAAGCTTTCTTT. Encoded protein: CASSIQGGTEAFF.

This rearrangement joins TRBV2 to TRBJ2-7, with D perhaps TRBD1 or TRBD2 (7 bases each). Trimming cost V 10 bases and J 5 bases, with 24 bases left between them. The CDR3 extends over 15 amino acids. The germline V gene encodes CDR1 SNHLY and CDR2 FYNNEI. The CDR3 loop reads CATRDRGGGRDEQYF. Here the CDR3 DNA reads TGTGCCACCAGAGACCGGGGAGGGGGCAGGGACGAGCAGTACTTC.

The chain is built from TRBV5-1 and TRBJ2-1; a weak D match, TRBD2 (6 bases). The V gene lost 3 bases and the J gene lost 4 bases, with 17 bases spanning the gap. CDR3 length equals 16 residues. Germline V gives CDR1 SGHRS, CDR2 YFSETQ. In DNA form, the CDR3 reads TGCGCCAGCAGCTCATCCGGGAGTGACCCATACAATGAGCAGTTCTTC. This sequence encodes CASSSSGSDPYNEQFF.